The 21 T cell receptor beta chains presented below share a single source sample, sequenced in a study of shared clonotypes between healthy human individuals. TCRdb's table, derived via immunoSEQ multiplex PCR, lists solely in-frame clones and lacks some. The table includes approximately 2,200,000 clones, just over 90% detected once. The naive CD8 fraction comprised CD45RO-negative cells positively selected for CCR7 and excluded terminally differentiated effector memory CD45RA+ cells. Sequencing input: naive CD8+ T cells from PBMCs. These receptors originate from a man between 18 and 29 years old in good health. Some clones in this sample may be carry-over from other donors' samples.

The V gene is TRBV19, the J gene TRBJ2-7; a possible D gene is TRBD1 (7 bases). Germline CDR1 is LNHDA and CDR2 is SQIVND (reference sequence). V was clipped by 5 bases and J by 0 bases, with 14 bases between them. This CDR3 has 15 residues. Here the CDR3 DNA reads TGTGCCAGTAGTGTCCTCAGGGGGGCCTCCTACGAGCAGTACTTC. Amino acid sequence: CASSVLRGASYEQYF.

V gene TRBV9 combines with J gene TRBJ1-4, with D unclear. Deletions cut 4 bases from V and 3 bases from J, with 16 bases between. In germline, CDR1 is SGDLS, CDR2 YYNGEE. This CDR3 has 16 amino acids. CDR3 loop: CASSPSRGRANEKLFF. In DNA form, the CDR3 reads TGTGCCAGCAGCCCAAGTCGAGGGAGGGCTAATGAAAAACTGTTTTTT.

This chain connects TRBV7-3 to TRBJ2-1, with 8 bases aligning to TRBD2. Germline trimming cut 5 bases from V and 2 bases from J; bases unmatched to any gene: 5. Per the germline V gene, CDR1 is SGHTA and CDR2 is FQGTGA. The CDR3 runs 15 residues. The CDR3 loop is CASSPGLVTYNEQFF. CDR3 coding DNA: TGTGCCAGCAGCCCGGGACTAGTTACCTACAATGAGCAGTTCTTC.

The CDR3 DNA follows: TGTGCCAGCAGCTTAGGCAGTGAAGGCTACACCTTC. It yields the protein CASSLGSEGYTF. The chain is built from TRBV7-9 and TRBJ1-2; no clear D gene. The germline gives CDR1 SEHNR, CDR2 FQNEAQ (reference sequence). Trimming took 1 base from V and 8 from J, leaving 8 bases between them. CDR3 length: 12 residues. The whole variable domain, filled in from reference TRBV7-9 and TRBJ1-2, reads DTGVSQNPRHKITKRGQNVTFRCDPISEHNRLYWYRQTLGQGPEFLTYFQNEAQLEKSRLLSDRFSAERPKGSFSTLEIQRTEQGDSAMYLCASSLGSEGYTFGSGTRLTVV.

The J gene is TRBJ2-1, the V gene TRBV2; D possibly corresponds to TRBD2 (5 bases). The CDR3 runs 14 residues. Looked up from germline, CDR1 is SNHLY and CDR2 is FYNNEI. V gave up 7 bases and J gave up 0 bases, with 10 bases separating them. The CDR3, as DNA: TGTGCCAGCAATGGGAGAACCTCCTACAATGAGCAGTTCTTC. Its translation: CASNGRTSYNEQFF.

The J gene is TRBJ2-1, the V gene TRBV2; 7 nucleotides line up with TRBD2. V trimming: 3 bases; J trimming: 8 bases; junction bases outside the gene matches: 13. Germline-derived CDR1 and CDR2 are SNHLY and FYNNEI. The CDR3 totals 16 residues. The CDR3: CASSESGVVVYDEQFF. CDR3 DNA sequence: TGTGCCAGCAGTGAGAGCGGGGTAGTCGTATACGATGAGCAGTTCTTC.

The CDR3 loop is CASSDGNSNQPQHF. The CDR3 DNA sequence: TGTGCCAGCAGTGACGGTAATAGCAATCAGCCCCAGCATTTT. The J gene is TRBJ1-5, the V gene TRBV27; D is unclear. Germline V lookup: CDR1 MNHEY, CDR2 SMNVEV (reference sequence). V lost 5 bases and J lost 0, with 8 bases in between. The CDR3 contains 14 residues.

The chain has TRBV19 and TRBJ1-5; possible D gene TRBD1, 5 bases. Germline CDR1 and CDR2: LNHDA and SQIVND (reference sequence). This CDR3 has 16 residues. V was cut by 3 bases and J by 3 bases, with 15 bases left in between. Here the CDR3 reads CASSIGGIDFNQPQHF. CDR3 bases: TGTGCCAGTAGTATTGGGGGTATCGATTTCAATCAGCCCCAGCATTTT.

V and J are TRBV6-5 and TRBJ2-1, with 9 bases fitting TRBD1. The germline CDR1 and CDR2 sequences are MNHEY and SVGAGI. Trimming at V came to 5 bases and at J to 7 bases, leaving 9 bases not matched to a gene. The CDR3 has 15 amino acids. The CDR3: CASSAEDRGVNEQFF. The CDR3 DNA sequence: TGTGCCAGCAGTGCCGAGGACAGGGGCGTTAATGAGCAGTTCTTC.

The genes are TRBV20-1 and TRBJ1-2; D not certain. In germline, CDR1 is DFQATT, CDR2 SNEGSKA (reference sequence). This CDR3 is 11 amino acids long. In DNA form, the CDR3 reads TGCTCCCAGTTGGTAGACTATGGCTACACCTTC. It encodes CSQLVDYGYTF.

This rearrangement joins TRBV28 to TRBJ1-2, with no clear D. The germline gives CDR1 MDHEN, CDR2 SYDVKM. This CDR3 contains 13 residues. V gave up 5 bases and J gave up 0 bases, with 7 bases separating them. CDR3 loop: CASSPHPNYGYTF. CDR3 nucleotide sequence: TGTGCCAGCAGTCCCCACCCTAACTATGGCTACACCTTC.

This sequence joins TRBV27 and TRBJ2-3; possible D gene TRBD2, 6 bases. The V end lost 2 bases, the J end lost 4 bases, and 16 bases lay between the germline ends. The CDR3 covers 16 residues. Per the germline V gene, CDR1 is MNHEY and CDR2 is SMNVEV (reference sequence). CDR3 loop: CASSLVWQGGPDTQYF. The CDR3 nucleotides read TGTGCCAGCAGTTTAGTATGGCAGGGAGGCCCAGATACGCAGTATTTT.

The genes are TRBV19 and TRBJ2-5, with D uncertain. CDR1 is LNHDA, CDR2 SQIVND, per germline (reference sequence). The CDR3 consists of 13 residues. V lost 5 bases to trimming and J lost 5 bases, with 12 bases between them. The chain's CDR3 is CASSVVGWETQYF. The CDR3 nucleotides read TGTGCCAGTAGTGTCGTGGGGTGGGAGACCCAGTACTTC.

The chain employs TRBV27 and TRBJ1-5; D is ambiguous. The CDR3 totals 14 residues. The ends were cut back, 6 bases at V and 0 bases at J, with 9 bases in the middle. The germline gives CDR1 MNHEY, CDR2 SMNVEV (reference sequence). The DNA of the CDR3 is TGTGCCAGCAGCACCGGGGTTAGCAATCAGCCCCAGCATTTT. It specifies CASSTGVSNQPQHF.

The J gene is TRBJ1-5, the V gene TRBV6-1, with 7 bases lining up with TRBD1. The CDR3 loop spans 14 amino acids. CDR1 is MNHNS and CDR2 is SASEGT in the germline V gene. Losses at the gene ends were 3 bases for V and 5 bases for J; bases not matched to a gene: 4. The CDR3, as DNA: TGTGCCAGCAGTGAGCGACAGGGCTATCAGCCCCAGCATTTT. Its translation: CASSERQGYQPQHF.

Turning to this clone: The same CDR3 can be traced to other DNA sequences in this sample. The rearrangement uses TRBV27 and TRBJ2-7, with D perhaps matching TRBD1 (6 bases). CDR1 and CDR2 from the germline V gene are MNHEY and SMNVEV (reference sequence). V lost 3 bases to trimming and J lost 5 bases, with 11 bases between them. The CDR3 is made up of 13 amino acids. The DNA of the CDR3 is TGTGCCAGCAGTTTGTACAGGGCTCACGAGCAGTACTTC. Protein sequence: CASSLYRAHEQYF.

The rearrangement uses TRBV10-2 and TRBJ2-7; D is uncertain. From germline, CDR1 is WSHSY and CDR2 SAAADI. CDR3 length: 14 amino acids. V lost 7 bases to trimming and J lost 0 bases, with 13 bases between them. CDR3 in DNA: TGCGCCAGCACGGACGCTGTCTCCTCCTACGAGCAGTACTTC. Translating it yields CASTDAVSSYEQYF.

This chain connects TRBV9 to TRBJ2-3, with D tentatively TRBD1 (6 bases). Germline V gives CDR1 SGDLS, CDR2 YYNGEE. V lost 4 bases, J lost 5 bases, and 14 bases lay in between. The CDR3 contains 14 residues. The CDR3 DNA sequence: TGTGCCAGCAGCCCCGGGACATCTGTAGATACGCAGTATTTT. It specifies CASSPGTSVDTQYF.

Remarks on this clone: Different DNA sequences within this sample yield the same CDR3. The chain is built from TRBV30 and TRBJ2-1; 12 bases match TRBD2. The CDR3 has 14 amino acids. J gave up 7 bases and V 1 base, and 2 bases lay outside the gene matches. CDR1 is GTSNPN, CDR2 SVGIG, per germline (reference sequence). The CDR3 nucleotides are TGTGCCTGGAGTGGACTAGCGGGAGCTAATGAGCAGTTCTTC. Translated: CAWSGLAGANEQFF.

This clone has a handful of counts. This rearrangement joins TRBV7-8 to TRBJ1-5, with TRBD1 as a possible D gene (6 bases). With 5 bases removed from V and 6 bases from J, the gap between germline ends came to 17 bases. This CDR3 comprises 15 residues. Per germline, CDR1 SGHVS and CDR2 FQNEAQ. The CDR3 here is CASSLRQAAAQPQHF. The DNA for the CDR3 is TGTGCCAGCAGCCTGCGACAGGCAGCCGCTCAGCCCCAGCATTTT.

The CDR3 loop reads CASSRGLAGGTDTQYF. DNA of the CDR3: TGTGCCAGCAGCCGCGGACTAGCGGGAGGTACAGATACGCAGTATTTT. The gene calls are TRBV14 and TRBJ2-3; 14 bases align to TRBD2. The germline V gene has CDR1 SGHDN and CDR2 FVKESK. The CDR3 consists of 16 residues. J was trimmed by 3 bases and V by 4 bases; bases with no gene match: 3.